One T cell receptor (beta chain) is described in this entry. The specificity of this receptor is unknown. It has no much larger one-base neighbor in the sample; base qualities were not kept. This sample is drawn from a study of OX40 agonist ivuxolimab in advanced cancers. About the full investigation: Ivuxolimab was an agonistic, fully human IgG2 monoclonal antibody directed against OX40 (CD134), a costimulatory receptor. The monotherapy dose-escalation portion (N ≈ 52 patients) of the phase I ivuxolimab trial is reported in the paper. Prior anti-PD-1, anti-PD-L1 or anti-CTLA-4 therapy was permitted, and 40% to 50% of dose-escalation patients had received checkpoint inhibitors. Intravenous ivuxolimab was administered to patients every 2 weeks at six dose levels: 0.01, 0.1, 0.3, 1.5, 3 and 10 mg/kg. Three dose-escalation patients achieved partial responses, one with hepatocellular carcinoma and two with cutaneous melanoma. A male proportion of nearly 85% and a mean age of around 60 years, ranging from about 23 to 79, were recorded for the dose-escalation cohort. The purpose of peripheral TCRbeta sequencing was to test whether ivuxolimab changed TCR sequence diversity and led to clonal T-cell expansion. Of the roughly 50 dose-escalation patients, hepatocellular carcinoma was present in 19, melanoma in roughly 15, renal cell carcinoma in 9 and head and neck cancer in 9. The paper's findings and limits, for the study overall: In partial responders in the 0.1-3.0 mg/kg groups, normalized peripheral clonal expansion was found to be among the lowest, especially among CD8+ T cells. Which antigens the clonally expanded peripheral T cells were specific for was not determined. Low levels of normalized T-cell clonal expansion were also seen in some patients who did not respond. After ivuxolimab, more expanded clones were found on average in CD8+ T cells than in CD4+ T cells. At doses of 0.1 to 3.0 mg/kg, clonal expansion of both CD4+ and CD8+ T cells in blood was seen between baseline and week 6.

Genomic DNA was extracted from sorted cells for sequencing of the TCRbeta CDR3 region. The immunoSEQ Assay was used for sequencing of TCRbeta CDR3 regions. Held by TCRdb, this immuneACCESS table contains in-frame sequences only and omits some clones. Under half of the omission traces to an unresolved V gene where checked; the cause of the rest is unknown. The sample data list 65,000 to 85,000 clones, and 89% of these were observed just once. In total, the top ten clones hold 9% to 10% of the sample. The trial excluded patients who had a history of autoimmune disease or who were on systemic immunosuppression. Peripheral blood for TCR sequencing was collected from all dose cohorts at baseline, on cycle 4 day 1, and on cycle 7 day 1. The samples were taken from a phase I, first-in-human, multicenter, open-label dose-escalation trial of ivuxolimab. The trial enrolled adults with locally advanced or metastatic head and neck squamous cell, hepatocellular, melanoma or renal cell carcinoma. Before TCR sequencing, CD4+ T cells and CD8+ T cells were sorted from peripheral blood as separate populations.

Sequencing used CD4+ or CD8+ T cells sorted from blood, obtained in a trial of the OX40 agonist ivuxolimab. The receptor was derived from an adult with an advanced solid tumor such as melanoma, head and neck, liver or kidney cancer.

CDR3 sequence: CSGGTSYEQYF. Read as DNA, the sequence is TGCAGCGGGGGGACTTCCTACGAGCAGTACTTC. This sequence uses TRBV29-1 and TRBJ2-7, and perhaps TRBD2 as D gene, on 6 matching bases. CDR1 and CDR2 were assigned from the germline V gene as SQVTM and ANQGSEA. The CDR3, from cysteine to phenylalanine, totals 11 residues. Here the CDR3 DNA is all that survives: 33 bases in frame from base 1. Trimming costs V 7 bases and J 1 base, and their ends lie 8 bases apart.